A selection of T cell receptor beta chains follows, all from one sample in a study of CD8+CD57+ T cells in acquired aplastic anemia. Each CDR3 protein is one row after TCRdb ran MiXCR on the reads. Of hundreds of thousands of distinct CDR3 sequences in the sample, 65% to 75% are singletons; the top ten hold 3% to 4.5%. The sample taken for sequencing was sorted CD4+, CD8+, or CD8+CD57+ T cells (not recorded which) from PBMCs. Every receptor here comes from a human donor in good health, serving as a control. The CDR3 runs from the conserved cysteine through the conserved F or W. D genes are given only for firm matches. Clone size is shown for a subset of rows, as once, few, many or a class of expanded clone.

j_call d_call v_call clone_size cdr3_aa cdr3_nt
TRBJ1-2 . TRBV2 few CASNPQGGNEQRTYGYTF TGTGCCAGCAATCCACAGGGTGGTAATGAGCAGCGGACCTATGGCTACACCTTC
TRBJ2-5 . TRBV7-9 . CASSLSQGMGQENQYF TGTGCCAGCAGCTTGAGCCAGGGTATGGGGCAAGAGAACCAGTACTTC
TRBJ1-6 . TRBV7-9 . CASSPPGRGSPRHF TGTGCCAGCAGCCCCCCGGGCAGGGGTTCACCCCGGCACTTT
TRBJ2-7 TRBD2 TRBV7-2 . CASSLRGGGTGNEF TGTGCCAGCAGCCTCCGCGGGGGGGGTACCGGCAATGAGTTC
TRBJ2-7 . TRBV6-2/TRBV6-3 . CASRERRGWDYEQYF TGTGCCAGCAGGGAGCGACGGGGGTGGGACTACGAGCAGTACTTC
TRBJ1-2 TRBD1 TRBV29-1 . CSVEPTGGGYGYTF TGCAGCGTTGAACCGACAGGGGGAGGGTATGGCTACACCTTC
TRBJ2-6 . TRBV2 many CASSEMRVAGANVLTF TGTGCCAGCAGTGAAATGAGGGTAGCTGGGGCCAACGTCCTGACTTTC
TRBJ2-3 TRBD2 TRBV7-2 . CASSMTSGGDGNEQYF TGTGCCAGCAGCATGACTAGCGGGGGGGACGGCAATGAGCAGTATTTT
TRBJ1-1 . TRBV11-3 . CASSFRSGAEAFF TGTGCCAGCAGCTTTCGATCGGGGGCTGAAGCTTTCTTT
TRBJ2-7 . TRBV7-4 . CASSHDWGMKCAYEQYF TGTGCCAGCAGCCACGATTGGGGGATGAAGTGCGCCTACGAGCAGTACTTC
TRBJ1-6 . TRBV5-1 . CASSPIRIGSLHF TGTGCCAGCAGCCCCATTAGGATCGGGAGCCTCCACTTT
TRBJ1-5 . TRBV2 . CASSEQLDTDTQSF TGTGCCAGCAGTGAACAGTTAGACACAGATACCCAGTCTTTT
TRBJ1-2 . TRBV6-1 . CASSLSGANNYGYTF TGTGCCAGCAGTTTATCTGGGGCGAATAACTATGGCTACACCTTC
TRBJ1-5 . TRBV7-9 many CASSSAGEHQPQHF TGTGCCAGCAGCTCTGCAGGGGAACATCAGCCCCAGCATTTT
TRBJ2-3 TRBD2 TRBV7-9 few CAGSSGSTDTQYF TGTGCCGGGAGTAGCGGGAGCACAGATACGCAGTATTTT
TRBJ1-6 . TRBV9 once CASSVIQGYSPLHF TGTGCCAGCAGCGTGATACAGGGTTATTCACCCCTCCACTTT
TRBJ1-2 . TRBV5-1 once CASSLEQTVGGYTF TGCGCCAGCAGCCTAGAGCAGACGGTGGGTGGCTACACCTTC
TRBJ1-2 TRBD1 TRBV7-9 many CASSSGQGVDGYTF TGTGCCAGCAGCTCGGGGCAGGGGGTCGATGGCTACACCTTC
TRBJ2-1 TRBD2 TRBV10-3 . CAISDRASGGAGSNEQFF TGTGCCATCAGTGATCGGGCGAGCGGGGGGGCCGGCTCTAATGAGCAGTTCTTC
TRBJ1-2 . TRBV6-1 . CASILSGNRGYTF TGTGCCAGCATTTTATCAGGGAACCGTGGCTACACCTTC
TRBJ1-1 . TRBV20-1 . CSAKGDTQYFF TGCAGTGCTAAGGGGGACACTCAGTACTTCTTT
TRBJ2-3 TRBD2 TRBV10-1 . CASSGPPSGGNTDTQYF TGCGCCAGCAGTGGCCCTCCTAGCGGGGGCAACACAGATACGCAGTATTTT
TRBJ2-2 TRBD1 TRBV20-1 . CSASFGQDAGELFF TGCAGTGCTAGCTTTGGACAGGACGCTGGGGAGCTGTTTTTT
TRBJ2-1 . TRBV19 . CASSMRGRTNTQFF TGTGCCAGTAGTATGAGGGGGAGGACAAATACGCAGTTCTTT
TRBJ2-3 . TRBV24-1 . CATSGAGTDTQYF TGTGCCACGTCGGGGGCCGGGACAGATACGCAGTATTTT
TRBJ2-6 . TRBV2 many CASTGWEGAHSGANVLTF TGTGCCAGCACTGGGTGGGAGGGGGCGCACTCTGGGGCCAACGTCCTGACTTTC
TRBJ2-3 . TRBV7-9 . CASSALTADTQQF TGTGCCAGCAGCGCTCTTACCGCAGATACGCAGCAGTTT
TRBJ1-6 . TRBV7-8 . CASSLPRAGLAGNF TGTGCCAGCAGCTTACCGAGGGCTGGACTAGCGGGCAATTTT
TRBJ2-7 . TRBV15 . CATSRAVEAYEQYF TGTGCCACCAGCAGAGCGGTGGAGGCCTACGAGCAGTACTTC
TRBJ2-7 TRBD2 TRBV6-1 many CASSRSSGGVFYEQYF TGTGCCAGCAGTAGGTCTAGCGGAGGCGTATTCTACGAGCAGTACTTC
TRBJ2-3 . TRBV5-5 . CASSFPGRTDTQYF TGTGCCAGCAGCTTTCCGGGGCGCACAGATACGCAGTATTTT
TRBJ1-2 . TRBV3-1 many CASSPRTGDYGYTF TGTGCCAGCAGCCCAAGGACGGGAGACTATGGCTACACCTTC
TRBJ1-2 . TRBV10-3 many CAISMTGAGDGYTF TGTGCCATCAGCATGACAGGAGCGGGGGATGGCTACACCTTC
TRBJ1-6 . TRBV9 many CASSLDSNNSPLHF TGTGCCAGCAGCCTAGACAGTAATAATTCACCCCTCCACTTT
TRBJ1-1 TRBD1 TRBV7-7 . CASSLDRGDAQYFF TGTGCTAGCAGCTTAGACAGGGGAGACGCGCAGTACTTCTTT
TRBJ1-1 . TRBV2 . CASSAGARNTEAFF TGTGCCAGCAGTGCCGGCGCCAGGAACACTGAAGCTTTCTTT
TRBJ2-7 . TRBV20-1 few CSARPWNRDYEQYF TGCAGTGCCCGCCCTTGGAACAGGGACTACGAGCAGTACTTC
TRBJ1-2 . TRBV5-1 . CASSLESEGDYTF TGTGCCAGCAGCTTGGAATCGGAGGGTGACTACACCTTC
TRBJ1-2 . TRBV5-1 . CASSRELAGAGYTF TGCGCCAGCAGCCGCGAACTAGCGGGGGCCGGCTACACCTTC
TRBJ1-5 . TRBV19 . CASSIGGGGDSPLHF TGTGCCAGTAGTATTGGAGGGGGGGGGGATTCACCCCTCCATTTT
TRBJ1-1 . TRBV9 . CASSPGRAYSEAFF TGTGCCAGTAGTCCCGGACGGGCGTACTCGGAAGCTTTCTTT
TRBJ1-3 . TRBV24-1 . CATSEGLGNTIYF TGTGCCACCAGTGAGGGCCTCGGAAACACCATATATTTT
TRBJ1-6 . TRBV9 . CASSTGAQGEAFFHF TGTGCCAGCAGTACTGGGGCGCAAGGTGAAGCATTCTTCCACTTT
TRBJ2-5 . TRBV7-9 few CASSYSKAETQYF TGTGCCAGCAGCTACTCCAAGGCGGAGACCCAGTACTTC
TRBJ2-7 . TRBV20-1 many CSARVSTYEQYF TGCAGTGCTAGGGTCAGTACCTACGAGCAGTACTTC
TRBJ1-1 . TRBV20-1 many CSASRGDTEAFF TGCAGTGCTAGTAGGGGGGACACTGAAGCTTTCTTT